Presented here are 10 T cell receptor beta chains from one specimen sequenced in a study of beta chain features in type 1 diabetes. Which antigens these TCRs recognize remains unknown. Whole-study results and caveats: All four CD4+ subsets of Type 1 diabetes patients contained TCRB CDR3s that were moderately but significantly shorter.

The isolated RNA, all of it, was reverse transcribed, so expressed TCRB transcripts were what got sequenced. The assay was immunoSEQ multiplex PCR, and TCRdb's table has in-frame clones only and misses some. Of about 340,000 clones in the sample, 13% are singletons; the top ten hold about 0.016%. Specimen: naive CD4+ T cells from blood. These receptors originate from a woman aged 18-30 years with type 1 diabetes.

This clone was detected a few times. This sequence joins TRBV27 and TRBJ2-5, with TRBD1 identical over 10 bases. The CDR3 sequence is 16 residues long. The germline V gene has CDR1 MNHEY and CDR2 SMNVEV (reference sequence). The V and J ends lost 0 bases and 5 bases, in that order; junction bases with no gene match: 6. The CDR3 region is CASSLSRTGGRETQYF. In nucleotides, the CDR3 is TGTGCCAGCAGTTTATCGCGGACAGGGGGTAGGGAGACCCAGTACTTC.

This clone was observed a handful of times. The V gene is TRBV30, the J gene TRBJ1-4; perhaps TRBD1 as D (5 bases). V lost 3 bases, J lost 10 bases, and 9 bases lay in between. CDR3 length: 11 amino acids. Germline V gene data show CDR1 as GTSNPN and CDR2 as SVGIG (reference sequence). The CDR3 sequence is CAWRTDRKLFF. The CDR3, as DNA: TGTGCCTGGAGGACCGACAGAAAACTGTTTTTT.

Only a few counts were recorded for this clone. The V and J genes are TRBV9 and TRBJ2-3; possible D gene TRBD2, 5 bases. Trimming left V 0 bases short and J 0 bases short, with 11 bases between. The CDR3 sequence is 16 residues long. The germline V gene encodes CDR1 SGDLS and CDR2 YYNGEE. CDR3 amino acids: CASSVVSAPSTDTQYF. The CDR3 DNA sequence: TGTGCCAGCAGCGTAGTTAGCGCCCCTAGCACAGATACGCAGTATTTT. Supplemented by reference TRBV9 and TRBJ2-3, the full variable domain reads DSGVTQTPKHLITATGQRVTLRCSPRSGDLSVYWYQQSLDQGLQFLIQYYNGEERAKGNILERFSAQQFPDLHSELNLSSLELGDSALYFCASSVVSAPSTDTQYFGPGTRLTVL.

The chain recombines TRBV30 with TRBJ1-2; TRBD1 is a possible D gene (5 bases). The CDR3 has 16 residues. Between the trimmed V and J ends, which lost 5 bases and 4 bases, there was a span of 23 bases. From germline, CDR1 is GTSNPN and CDR2 SVGIG (reference sequence). The CDR3 nucleotides are TGTGCCTGGGACGGCCCGTCTCGCGGGACGTCCTATGGCTACACCTTC. Translated: CAWDGPSRGTSYGYTF.

This clone was seen only a few times. The genes are TRBV29-1 and TRBJ2-5; no reliable D call. Germline assignment: CDR1 SQVTM and CDR2 ANQGSEA. Trimming stripped 4 bases from V and 1 base from J, with 7 bases between. This CDR3 spans 12 amino acids. CDR3 in amino acids: CSVVVVQETQYF. As DNA, the CDR3 is TGCAGCGTTGTGGTAGTCCAAGAGACCCAGTACTTC.

This chain connects TRBV2 to TRBJ2-7; TRBD2 matches 11 bases. CDR1 is SNHLY and CDR2 is FYNNEI in the germline V gene. The trim removed 5 bases at V and 5 bases at J, leaving 23 bases unmatched. The CDR3 is 20 amino acids. In nucleotides, the CDR3 is TGTGCCAGCAGTCGCCCCCTGGGTAGCGGGAGGGCCATTTTAGTTCACGAGCAGTACTTC. Amino acids: CASSRPLGSGRAILVHEQYF.

In its sample, this clone was seen a few times. The CDR3 DNA follows: TGTGCCACCAGCAGAGATCTTGGAGGCTACGAGCAGTACTTC. Translating it yields CATSRDLGGYEQYF. J is TRBJ2-7 and V is TRBV15, with D possibly TRBD2 on 5 matching bases. This CDR3 comprises 14 residues. V lost 0 bases, J lost 3 bases, and 9 bases lay in between. Germline V lookup: CDR1 LNHNV, CDR2 YYDKDF (reference sequence).

The chain combines TRBV29-1 with TRBJ1-1; D is unclear. This CDR3 comprises 15 residues. Germline loops: CDR1 SQVTM, CDR2 ANQGSEA. V dropped 1 base and J dropped 1 base, with 13 bases sitting between them. CDR3 DNA sequence: TGCAGCGTTGAAGTACCCCACCGGGAGAACACTGAAGCTTTCTTT. Protein: CSVEVPHRENTEAFF.

This clone was counted a single time. The chain couples TRBV28 to TRBJ1-4; 9 nucleotides agree with TRBD1. Trimming removed 9 bases from V and 4 bases from J; junction bases left unmatched: 6. The CDR3 has 14 amino acids. Germline V gives CDR1 MDHEN, CDR2 SYDVKM. This chain's CDR3 is CASLTGGSNEKLFF. CDR3 coding DNA: TGTGCCAGTTTAACAGGGGGCAGTAATGAAAAACTGTTTTTT.

The V gene is TRBV19, the J gene TRBJ2-3; 8 bases are shared with TRBD1. Trimming cost V 6 bases and J 4 bases; bases outside gene matches: 6. The CDR3 length is 14 residues. CDR1 is LNHDA, CDR2 SQIVND, per germline (reference sequence). This CDR3 is CASSRTGKSDTQYF. The CDR3 region has the DNA TGTGCCAGTAGCCGGACAGGGAAATCAGATACGCAGTATTTT.